This T cell receptor beta chain comes out of a study of blood T cell repertoires in COVID-19. Study in general: Samples taken during acute and convalescent COVID-19 were collected in the United States, Italy and Spain. PBMCs, B-cell-depleted T cells, or T cells provided the cDNA or gDNA that made up the material.

The table lists this clone with a count of one. Original analysis: From reference gene primer amplification, estimates of nucleated cell counts were derived. The protocol was immunoSEQ multiplex PCR, while the TCRdb copy is restricted to in-frame clones and leaves out a portion. The V and J calls and clone size come from that table; D and trimming were worked out from the DNA. The sample yields about 74,000 clones, roughly 90% seen once. The CDR3 runs 14 residues. V was pared by 3 bases and J by 9 bases, with 2 bases of the junction left unmatched. Germline values: CDR1 MDHEN, CDR2 SYDVKM. The chain is built from TRBV28 and TRBJ1-6, with 10 bases identical to TRBD1. The source is a man between 45 and 60 years old with COVID-19, enrolled during active disease. Specimen: peripheral blood. CDR3 loop: CASSLTGGGSPLHF. The DNA of the CDR3 is TGTGCCAGCAGTTTGACAGGGGGCGGTTCACCCCTCCACTTT.